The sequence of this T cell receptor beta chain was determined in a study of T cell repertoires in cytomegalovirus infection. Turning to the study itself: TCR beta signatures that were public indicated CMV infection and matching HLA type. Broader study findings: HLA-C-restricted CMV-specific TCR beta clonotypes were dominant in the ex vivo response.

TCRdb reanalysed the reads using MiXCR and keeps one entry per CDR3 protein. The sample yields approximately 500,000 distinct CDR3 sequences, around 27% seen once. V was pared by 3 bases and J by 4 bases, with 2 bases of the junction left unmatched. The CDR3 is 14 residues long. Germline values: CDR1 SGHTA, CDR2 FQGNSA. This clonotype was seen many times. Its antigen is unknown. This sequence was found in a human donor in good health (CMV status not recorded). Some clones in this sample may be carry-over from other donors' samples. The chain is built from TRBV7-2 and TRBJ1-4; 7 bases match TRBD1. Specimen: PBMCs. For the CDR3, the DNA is TGTGCCAGCAGCTTCGACAGGGTTAATGAAAAACTGTTTTTT. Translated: CASSFDRVNEKLFF.